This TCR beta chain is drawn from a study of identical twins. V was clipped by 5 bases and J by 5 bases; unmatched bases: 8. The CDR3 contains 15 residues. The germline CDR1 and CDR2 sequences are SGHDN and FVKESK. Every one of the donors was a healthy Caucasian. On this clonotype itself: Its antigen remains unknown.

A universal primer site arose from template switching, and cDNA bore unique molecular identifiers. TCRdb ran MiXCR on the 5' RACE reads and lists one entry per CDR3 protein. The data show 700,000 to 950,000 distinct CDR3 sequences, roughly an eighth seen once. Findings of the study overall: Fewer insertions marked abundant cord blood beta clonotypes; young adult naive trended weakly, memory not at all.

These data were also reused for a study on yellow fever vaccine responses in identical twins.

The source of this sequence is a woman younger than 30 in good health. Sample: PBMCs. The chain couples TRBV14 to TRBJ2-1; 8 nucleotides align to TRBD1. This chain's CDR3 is CASSSMTGVNNEQFF. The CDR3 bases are TGTGCCAGCAGCTCTATGACAGGGGTTAACAATGAGCAGTTCTTC.